Following are 28 T cell receptor beta chains from one sample sequenced in a study of blood T cell repertoires in COVID-19. Only in-frame clones appear in the TCRdb table, and some are missing; sequencing was by immunoSEQ multiplex PCR. The sample comprises roughly 200,000 clones, about 85% of which are singletons, and 4.9% rests with the top ten. Sequenced material: peripheral blood. Receptors originate from a woman aged 80 or older with acute or convalescent COVID-19.

The rearrangement joins TRBV6-2 or TRBV6-3 to TRBJ1-1; TRBD1 aligns across 7 bases. CDR1 is MNHEY, CDR2 SVGEGT, per germline. This CDR3 is built from 13 residues. V shed 5 bases, J shed 7 bases, and the junction held 7 bases outside the gene matches. The CDR3 nucleotides are TGTGCCAGCAGTCCACGACAGGGCGGTGAAGCTTTCTTT. This sequence encodes CASSPRQGGEAFF.

This clone was counted between two and nine times. V usage is TRBV5-5 and J usage is TRBJ2-3; TRBD1 is a possible D gene (5 bases). Germline assignment: CDR1 SGHKS and CDR2 YYEKEE (reference sequence). V shed 1 base and J shed 1 base, with 13 bases lying between them. CDR3 length equals 16 residues. The CDR3 nucleotides are TGTGCCAGCAGCTTGCTGGCAGGACAACGCACAGATACGCAGTATTTT. Protein sequence: CASSLLAGQRTDTQYF.

The chain is built from TRBV5-3 and TRBJ1-2; D perhaps matches TRBD1 (5 bases). TRBV5-3 qualifies as an ORF whose function is uncertain. The V end was cut by 1 base, the J end by 5 bases, with 12 bases between. The CDR3 covers 14 residues. The CDR3 nucleotides read TGTGCCAGAAGCTTGCACAGGTTGTTTTATGGCTACACCTTC. Protein sequence: CARSLHRLFYGYTF.

The chain uses TRBV5-4 and TRBJ2-5; 15 bases line up with TRBD2. Germline lookup yields CDR1 SGHNT and CDR2 YYREEE (reference sequence). With V trimmed by 3 bases and J by 2 bases, 8 bases remained unmatched. This CDR3 comprises 18 residues. DNA for the CDR3: TGTGCCAGCAGCTCACCGGGACTAGCGGGAGGAACTCAAGAGACCCAGTACTTC. This gives the protein CASSSPGLAGGTQETQYF.

The V and J genes are TRBV6-5 and TRBJ2-1; 8 positions agree with TRBD1. Germline loops: CDR1 MNHEY, CDR2 SVGAGI. V lost 2 bases and J lost 7; bases outside the gene matches: 1. The CDR3 has 13 amino acids. This chain's CDR3 is CASSYRDRNEQFF. The CDR3 DNA is TGTGCCAGCAGTTACCGGGACAGGAATGAGCAGTTCTTC.

This clone appeared a single time. V is TRBV19 and J is TRBJ1-5; TRBD1 agrees at 7 bases. V lost 7 bases to trimming and J lost 6 bases; unmatched junction nucleotides: 9. Per germline, CDR1 LNHDA and CDR2 SQIVND (reference sequence). The CDR3 has 14 residues. The CDR3: CASIRGQSGQPQHF. The DNA of the CDR3 is TGTGCCAGTATCAGGGGACAGTCCGGTCAGCCCCAGCATTTT.

Only a few counts were recorded for this clone. J is TRBJ2-7 and V is TRBV28; 11 nucleotides line up with TRBD1. The CDR3 totals 19 residues. The germline CDR1 and CDR2 sequences are MDHEN and SYDVKM. V dropped 3 bases and J dropped 3; count of bases not matched to a gene: 16. For the CDR3, the DNA is TGTGCCAGCAGTTTTATTTTGTTTCTTTCCGGGACAGGGGGCTACGAGCAGTACTTC. It specifies CASSFILFLSGTGGYEQYF.

The V and J genes are TRBV2 and TRBJ1-3; D call uncertain. V lost 3 bases and J lost 4, with 7 bases in between. CDR3 length equals 13 residues. From germline, CDR1 is SNHLY and CDR2 FYNNEI. CDR3 in amino acids: CASSEGRGNTIYF. As DNA, the CDR3 is TGTGCCAGCAGTGAGGGGAGGGGAAACACCATATATTTT.

The chain carries TRBV10-2 and TRBJ2-4, with a tentative D call TRBD2 (5 bases). CDR1 and CDR2 from the germline V gene are WSHSY and SAAADI. This CDR3 comprises 14 residues. The V gene lost 4 bases and the J gene lost 1 base, with 8 bases spanning the gap. The CDR3: CASSVAMAKNIQYF. DNA of the CDR3: TGCGCCAGCAGTGTAGCGATGGCCAAAAACATTCAGTACTTC.

This clone showed up just once. This sequence joins TRBV7-9 and TRBJ1-2; 7 bases agree with TRBD1. The V gene's germline CDR1 is SEHNR and CDR2 FQNEAQ (reference sequence). The CDR3 contains 13 residues. The junction had 4 bases not matched to a gene; V was cut back by 5 bases and J by 4 bases. The CDR3 DNA is TGTGCCAGCAGCCAGGGACAGACCTATGGCTACACCTTC. It translates to CASSQGQTYGYTF.

The CDR3 DNA is TGTGCCAGCAGCGCACTAGCGGGAGCCAAAAACATTCAGTACTTC. Encoded protein: CASSALAGAKNIQYF. The V gene is TRBV6-2 or TRBV6-3, the J gene TRBJ2-4; 9 bases are a match to TRBD2. This CDR3 contains 15 residues. V lost 6 bases and J lost 0; bases outside the gene matches: 3. In germline, CDR1 is MNHEY, CDR2 SVGEGT.

The chain carries TRBV5-8 and TRBJ1-3; TRBD1 is a possible D gene (5 bases). Trimming removed 5 bases at V and 0 bases at J, with 15 bases between. The CDR3 is 16 amino acids. The germline V gene encodes CDR1 SGHTS and CDR2 YDEGEE. The CDR3 nucleotides are TGTGCCAGCAGTCCTGTTTGGGGCATCTCTGGAAACACCATATATTTT. This encodes CASSPVWGISGNTIYF. Looking up the rest from reference TRBV5-8 and TRBJ1-3 gives the full variable domain: EAGVTQSPTHLIKTRGQQATLRCSPISGHTSVYWYQQALGLGLQFLLWYDEGEERNRGNFPPRFSGRQFPNYSSELNVNALELEDSALYLCASSPVWGISGNTIYFGEGSWLTVV.

The chain couples TRBV7-8 to TRBJ2-1, with TRBD2 matching 11 bases. Germline V CDR1 and CDR2: SGHVS, FQNEAQ. V shed 6 bases, J shed 6 bases, and the junction held 7 bases outside the gene matches. This CDR3 spans 15 amino acids. In DNA form, the CDR3 reads TGTGCCAGCAGGATTACTAGCGGGAGAAGCAATGAGCAGTTCTTC. It encodes CASRITSGRSNEQFF.

V gene TRBV10-3 combines with J gene TRBJ2-1, with D perhaps matching TRBD1 (5 bases). Trimming left V 0 bases short and J 16 bases short, with 16 bases between. Germline CDR1 ENHRY, CDR2 SYGVKD. The CDR3 runs to 13 residues. Here the CDR3 DNA reads TGTGCCATCAGTGAGTCGGGGCTAGACAAGGTATTCTTC. Protein sequence: CAISESGLDKVFF.

J is TRBJ1-1 and V is TRBV7-2; 7 nucleotides align to TRBD1. CDR1 SGHTA and CDR2 FQGNSA come from the germline V gene. The CDR3 is 13 residues long. After removal of 1 base from V and 7 bases from J, the junction contained 3 bases not matched to a gene. CDR3 bases: TGTGCCAGCAGCTTAGTTACAGGGGTTGAAGCTTTCTTT. Protein: CASSLVTGVEAFF. The full variable domain, its missing parts supplied by reference TRBV7-2 and TRBJ1-1, is GAGVSQSPSNKVTEKGKDVELRCDPISGHTALYWYRQSLGQGLEFLIYFQGNSAPDKSGLPSDRFSAERTGGSVSTLTIQRTQQEDSAVYLCASSLVTGVEAFFGQGTRLTVV.

This chain joins TRBV7-9 and TRBJ2-5, with 7 bases identical to TRBD1. Germline trimming cut 5 bases from V and 5 bases from J; bases unmatched to any gene: 8. The germline CDR1 and CDR2 sequences are SEHNR and FQNEAQ (reference sequence). This CDR3 spans 14 amino acids. The CDR3 loop reads CASSKTGSTETQYF. The CDR3, as DNA: TGTGCCAGCAGCAAGACAGGGTCGACGGAGACCCAGTACTTC.

The chain links TRBV6-5 to TRBJ1-1; 9 nucleotides agree with TRBD1. The CDR3 is made up of 14 amino acids. Germline V CDR1 and CDR2: MNHEY, SVGAGI. V lost 6 bases and J lost 0; bases outside the gene matches: 2. This chain's CDR3 is CASSWTGVNTEAFF. The CDR3 DNA reads TGTGCCAGCAGCTGGACAGGGGTGAACACTGAAGCTTTCTTT.

The chain joins TRBV16 to TRBJ1-2; D not certain. CDR1 and CDR2 from the germline V gene are KGHSY and FQNENV. The CDR3 consists of 14 residues. Trimming removed 3 bases at V and 6 bases at J, with 14 bases between. As DNA, the CDR3 is TGTGCCAGCAGCCAGGCCCTGGTGGTTGATGGCTACACCTTC. Translated, it gives CASSQALVVDGYTF. The full variable domain, with the rest looked up from reference TRBV16 and TRBJ1-2, is GEEVAQTPKHLVRGEGQKAKLYCAPIKGHSYVFWYQQVLKNEFKFLISFQNENVFDETGMPKERFSAKCLPNSPCSLEIQATKLEDSAVYFCASSQALVVDGYTFGSGTRLTVV.

This CDR3 is CASSLVRENYEQYF. CDR3 DNA: TGTGCCAGCAGCTTAGTTCGGGAAAACTACGAGCAGTACTTC. The chain recombines TRBV7-2 with TRBJ2-7, with D possibly TRBD2 on 5 matching bases. This CDR3 is 14 amino acids long. From germline, CDR1 is SGHTA and CDR2 FQGNSA. V was cut by 1 base and J by 3 bases, with 10 bases left in between.

This chain uses TRBV28 with TRBJ2-2; no firm D call. CDR3 length equals 12 residues. Germline values: CDR1 MDHEN, CDR2 SYDVKM. V lost 6 bases and J 4 bases, leaving 6 bases between the germline ends. DNA for the CDR3: TGTGCCAGCAGCAGTTCCACCGGGGAGCTGTTTTTT. Protein sequence: CASSSSTGELFF. Supplemented by reference TRBV28 and TRBJ2-2, the full variable domain reads DVKVTQSSRYLVKRTGEKVFLECVQDMDHENMFWYRQDPGLGLRLIYFSYDVKMKEKGDIPEGYSVSREKKERFSLILESASTNQTSMYLCASSSSTGELFFGEGSRLTVL.

This clone was seen more than once but under ten times. The chain joins TRBV7-2 to TRBJ1-5, with D maybe TRBD1 (6 bases). The V gene's germline CDR1 is SGHTA and CDR2 FQGNSA. V lost 6 bases and J lost 4, with 16 bases in between. The CDR3 is 15 residues long. CDR3 amino acids: CASRPTGTSNQPQHF. The CDR3, as DNA: TGTGCCAGCAGGCCCACCGGGACATCAAATCAGCCCCAGCATTTT.

The V and J genes are TRBV5-1 and TRBJ2-3; a possible D gene is TRBD2 (7 bases). The V and J ends lost 0 bases and 6 bases respectively, with 14 bases between them. Germline assignment: CDR1 SGHRS and CDR2 YFSETQ. The CDR3 loop spans 15 amino acids. The CDR3 sequence is CASSLVYREGDTQYF. CDR3 sequence (DNA): TGCGCCAGCAGCTTGGTATACAGGGAGGGGGATACGCAGTATTTT.

The chain couples TRBV5-4 to TRBJ2-5; D perhaps matches TRBD2 (5 bases). Germline CDR1 and CDR2: SGHNT and YYREEE (reference sequence). The length of the CDR3 is 14 residues. The V gene lost 0 bases and the J gene lost 5 bases, with 11 bases spanning the gap. The CDR3 loop is CASSLGRGVETQYF. The CDR3 DNA sequence: TGTGCCAGCAGCTTGGGTCGGGGAGTGGAGACCCAGTACTTC.

The chain couples TRBV11-2 to TRBJ1-1; D is possibly TRBD1 (6 bases). Trimming left V 1 base short and J 1 base short, with 7 bases between. Germline loops: CDR1 SGHAT, CDR2 FQNNGV. The CDR3 is 14 amino acids. The CDR3 reads CASSLVDRNTEAFF. DNA of the CDR3: TGTGCCAGCAGCTTAGTGGACAGGAACACTGAAGCTTTCTTT.

This rearrangement joins TRBV29-1 to TRBJ2-7; TRBD2 might be the D (6 bases). This CDR3 comprises 14 residues. Per the germline V gene, CDR1 is SQVTM and CDR2 is ANQGSEA. V dropped 5 bases and J dropped 0 bases, with 14 bases sitting between them. CDR3 nucleotides: TGCAGCGTTACACCACCGGGACTCTCCTACGAGCAGTACTTC. This encodes CSVTPPGLSYEQYF.

This chain uses TRBV25-1 with TRBJ1-6; D is perhaps TRBD1 (5 bases). The CDR3 consists of 15 residues. V was clipped by 3 bases and J by 3 bases, with 9 bases between them. Germline assignment: CDR1 MGHDK and CDR2 SYGVNS. As DNA, the CDR3 is TGTGCCAGCAGTGATCTGACAGTCTATAATTCACCCCTCCACTTT. Its translation is CASSDLTVYNSPLHF.

The chain recombines TRBV7-2 with TRBJ2-7; 12 bases align to TRBD2. The CDR3 runs 18 residues. The germline gives CDR1 SGHTA, CDR2 FQGNSA. V was clipped by 0 bases and J by 2 bases; unmatched bases: 8. CDR3 nucleotides: TGTGCCAGCAGCTTAGCCAAGGGACTAGCGGGTAAAACCTACGAGCAGTACTTC. Encoded protein: CASSLAKGLAGKTYEQYF.

The chain has TRBV28 and TRBJ1-4, with unresolved D. CDR1 and CDR2 (germline): MDHEN, SYDVKM. This CDR3 region has 16 residues. Trimming took 6 bases from V and 1 from J, leaving 15 bases between them. CDR3 amino acids: CASRGWSGGTNEKLFF. The CDR3 DNA reads as TGTGCCAGCAGGGGTTGGTCAGGAGGAACTAATGAAAAACTGTTTTTT.